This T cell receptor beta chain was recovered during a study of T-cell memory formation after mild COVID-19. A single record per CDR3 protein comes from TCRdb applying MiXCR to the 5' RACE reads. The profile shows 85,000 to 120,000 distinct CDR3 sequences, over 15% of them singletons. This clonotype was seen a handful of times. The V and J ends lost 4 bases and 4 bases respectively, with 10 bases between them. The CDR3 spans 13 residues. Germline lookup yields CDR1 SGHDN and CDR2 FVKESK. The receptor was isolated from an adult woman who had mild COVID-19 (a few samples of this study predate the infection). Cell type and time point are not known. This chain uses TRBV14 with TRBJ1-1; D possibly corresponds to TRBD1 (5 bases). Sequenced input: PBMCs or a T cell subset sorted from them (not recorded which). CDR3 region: CASSPAGGTEAFF. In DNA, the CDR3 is TGTGCCAGCAGCCCAGCGGGGGGCACTGAAGCTTTCTTT.